The rows below give T cell receptor beta chains drawn from one sample of a study of identifying expanded T cells in peripheral blood. Method: immunoSEQ multiplex PCR; TCRdb's copy keeps in-frame clones and lacks some. The sample records about 120,000 clones, about 80% being singletons. Sequenced sample: blood. The source of these receptors is a person between 18 and 69 years old in good health. CDR3s include the opening cysteine and the closing phenylalanine or tryptophan. Fields, in order: clone size, D gene, J gene, V gene, CDR3 DNA, CDR3 protein. D genes are given only for firm matches. Clone sizes are given selectively: once, few, many, or a class where the clone is expanded.

size: -; D: TRBD1; J: TRBJ1-2; V: TRBV6-6; DNA: TGTGCCAGCAGTGGACAGGGCCACAACTATGGCTACACCTTC; CDR3: CASSGQGHNYGYTF
size: -; D: -; J: TRBJ1-1; V: TRBV6-6; DNA: TGTGCCAGCAACCAGGGGTACACTGAAGCTTTCTTT; CDR3: CASNQGYTEAFF
size: -; D: -; J: TRBJ2-7; V: TRBV18; DNA: TGTGCCAGCTCACCAGCGAGGGGCTCCTACGAGCAGTACTTC; CDR3: CASSPARGSYEQYF
size: -; D: -; J: TRBJ2-3; V: TRBV7-9; DNA: TGTGCCAGCAGCCGGGAGCCCCAGGGTCCAGATACGCAGTATTTT; CDR3: CASSREPQGPDTQYF
size: -; D: -; J: TRBJ1-2; V: TRBV5-1; DNA: TGCGCCAGCAACCCAGGGATAGGGTACTATGGCTACACCTTC; CDR3: CASNPGIGYYGYTF
size: -; D: -; J: TRBJ2-5; V: TRBV7-3; DNA: TGTGCCAGCAGCTTAGGGAATCAAGAGACCCAGTACTTC; CDR3: CASSLGNQETQYF
size: once; D: TRBD1; J: TRBJ1-2; V: TRBV28; DNA: TGTGCCAGCAGTTTAACAGGGGGCGGCTCTGGCTACACCTTC; CDR3: CASSLTGGGSGYTF
size: few; D: -; J: TRBJ2-7; V: TRBV6-1; DNA: TGTGCCAGCAGTGGCGCCAAAGCCTACGAGCAGTACTTC; CDR3: CASSGAKAYEQYF
size: -; D: TRBD1; J: TRBJ2-2; V: TRBV4-3; DNA: TGCGCCAGCAGCCAAGAAGACAGGGACGGCAGGGAGCTGTTTTTT; CDR3: CASSQEDRDGRELFF
size: -; D: -; J: TRBJ1-2; V: TRBV5-4; DNA: TGTGCCAGCACCTCTACACGCGTCTATGGCTACACCTTC; CDR3: CASTSTRVYGYTF
size: -; D: -; J: TRBJ2-7; V: TRBV2; DNA: TGTGCCAGCACCACCCGGCGCGACCAACGGGTTTACGAGCAGTACTTC; CDR3: CASTTRRDQRVYEQYF
size: -; D: -; J: TRBJ1-2; V: TRBV23-1; DNA: TGCGCCAGCAGTCAATATGGGGGTATCTATGGCTACACCTTC; CDR3: CASSQYGGIYGYTF
size: -; D: -; J: TRBJ2-3; V: TRBV29-1; DNA: TGCAGCGCCAATTCCGGCGCCACAGATACGCAGTATTTT; CDR3: CSANSGATDTQYF
size: -; D: -; J: TRBJ1-3; V: TRBV27; DNA: TGTGCCAGCAGTTTAGGAAACACCATATATTTT; CDR3: CASSLGNTIYF
size: few; D: -; J: TRBJ1-6; V: TRBV7-2; DNA: TGTGCCAGCAGCACGAACCGGGAACCCCTCCACTTT; CDR3: CASSTNREPLHF
size: -; D: -; J: TRBJ2-1; V: TRBV5-5; DNA: TGTGCCAGCAGCTACCGGGACAACAATTACAATGAGCAGTTCTTC; CDR3: CASSYRDNNYNEQFF
size: -; D: -; J: TRBJ2-7; V: TRBV5-1; DNA: TGCGCCAGCAGCAGAATTCCGGAGGGAATCTCCTACGAGCAGTACTTC; CDR3: CASSRIPEGISYEQYF
size: few; D: TRBD1; J: TRBJ1-1; V: TRBV27; DNA: TGTGCCAGCAGTTGGCGATGGGACAGGGTAAGGGACACTGAAGCTTTCTTT; CDR3: CASSWRWDRVRDTEAFF
size: -; D: -; J: TRBJ2-7; V: TRBV19; DNA: TGTGCCAGTAGCATGAACACCCGGAACCCTCTCTACGAGCAGTACTTC; CDR3: CASSMNTRNPLYEQYF
size: -; D: -; J: TRBJ1-1; V: TRBV29-1; DNA: TGCAGCGTTGTCACCTTGGCAGGGACTGAAGCTTTCTTT; CDR3: CSVVTLAGTEAFF
size: few; D: -; J: TRBJ1-2; V: TRBV6-5; DNA: TGTGCCAGCAGTTCTACGGGGCTCGGGGCCAATGGCTACACCTTC; CDR3: CASSSTGLGANGYTF
size: -; D: -; J: TRBJ2-2; V: TRBV5-4; DNA: TGTGCCAGCAGTTTCTTCACCGGGGAGCTGTTTTTT; CDR3: CASSFFTGELFF
size: -; D: TRBD2; J: TRBJ2-4; V: TRBV4-3; DNA: TGCGCCAGCAGCCAAGATAAGGGCGGGGGGGACATTCAGTACTTC; CDR3: CASSQDKGGGDIQYF
size: -; D: TRBD1; J: TRBJ1-4; V: TRBV6-5; DNA: TGTGCCAGCAGTAGGACAGGGCGTGGTGAAAAACTGTTTTTT; CDR3: CASSRTGRGEKLFF
size: -; D: -; J: TRBJ2-7; V: TRBV6-6; DNA: TGTGCCAGCACTACCCCCGGTGGGCGCGAGCAGTACTTC; CDR3: CASTTPGGREQYF
size: -; D: TRBD2; J: TRBJ2-5; V: TRBV27; DNA: TGTGCCAGCAGTTTATCCGGGGGGGAGACCCAGTACTTC; CDR3: CASSLSGGETQYF
size: -; D: -; J: TRBJ2-7; V: TRBV7-9; DNA: TGTGCCAGCAGCTTAAATTTCTACGAGCAGTACTTC; CDR3: CASSLNFYEQYF
size: -; D: TRBD1; J: TRBJ1-1; V: TRBV4-3; DNA: TGCGCCAGCAGCCAAGAAAGCGTAGGGGGCCGTGCTTTCTTT; CDR3: CASSQESVGGRAFF
size: -; D: -; J: TRBJ1-2; V: TRBV28; DNA: TGTGCCAGCAGTGAGGGGGACAATGGCTACACCTTC; CDR3: CASSEGDNGYTF
size: few; D: TRBD1; J: TRBJ1-2; V: TRBV7-9; DNA: TGTGCCAGCAGCTTGGCAGGGACAGGAGGCTACACCTTC; CDR3: CASSLAGTGGYTF
size: -; D: TRBD1; J: TRBJ1-4; V: TRBV11-3; DNA: TGTGCCAGCAGCTTAGACCTGACAGGGGAAGGCGAAAAACTGTTTTTT; CDR3: CASSLDLTGEGEKLFF
size: -; D: -; J: TRBJ2-7; V: TRBV11-2; DNA: TGTGCCAGCAGCTTAACCGGACCAACCTACGAGCAGTACTTC; CDR3: CASSLTGPTYEQYF
size: -; D: -; J: TRBJ1-3; V: TRBV7-2; DNA: TGTGCCAGCAGCTTAAGCGGAAACACCATATATTTT; CDR3: CASSLSGNTIYF
size: -; D: TRBD1; J: TRBJ1-2; V: TRBV7-9; DNA: TGTGCCAGCAGCCAGACAGGGGGACCGGATCGTGGCTACACCTTC; CDR3: CASSQTGGPDRGYTF
size: -; D: -; J: TRBJ2-7; V: TRBV6-1; DNA: TGTGCAGCTGGTGTGGGGTCCCACGAGCAGTACTTC; CDR3: CAAGVGSHEQYF
size: -; D: -; J: TRBJ1-5; V: TRBV5-5; DNA: TGTGCCAGCAGCTTGGTAGCAGACGGACAACTCGGTCGGCCCCAGCATTTT; CDR3: CASSLVADGQLGRPQHF
size: -; D: TRBD1; J: TRBJ2-7; V: TRBV5-5; DNA: TGTGCCAGCAGCCCAAGGACAGGGGTAGGACCCTACGAGCAGTACTTC; CDR3: CASSPRTGVGPYEQYF
size: once; D: -; J: TRBJ1-1; V: TRBV21-1; DNA: TGTGCCAGCAGAGACGGGACAGGTTACGGGAACACTGAAGCTTTCTTT; CDR3: CASRDGTGYGNTEAFF
size: -; D: -; J: TRBJ2-7; V: TRBV4-3; DNA: TGCGCCAGCAGCCAAGGGGTGAGTTGGAACGAACCTAAGTACGAGCAGTACTTC; CDR3: CASSQGVSWNEPKYEQYF
size: -; D: -; J: TRBJ1-4; V: TRBV7-9; DNA: TGTGCCAGCAGCACTGGACTAAGACTGTTTTTT; CDR3: CASSTGLRLFF
size: -; D: -; J: TRBJ2-1; V: TRBV13; DNA: TGTGCCAGCAGCTTAGGTGGGGGGACGGCCTACAATGAGCAGTTCTTC; CDR3: CASSLGGGTAYNEQFF
size: -; D: -; J: TRBJ1-2; V: TRBV7-9; DNA: TGTGCCAGCAGAGATGGGCAGGTGAACTATGGCTACACCTTC; CDR3: CASRDGQVNYGYTF
size: -; D: TRBD1; J: TRBJ2-1; V: TRBV9; DNA: TGTGCCAGCAGCGCCCGGGACAGGGCGTCGGGGGAGCAGTTCTTC; CDR3: CASSARDRASGEQFF
size: many; D: -; J: TRBJ1-2; V: TRBV10-3; DNA: TGTGCCATCACGAGATTTGAGGGGCCCAACTATGGCTACACCTTC; CDR3: CAITRFEGPNYGYTF
size: -; D: -; J: TRBJ2-1; V: TRBV11-2; DNA: TGTGCCAGCAGCTACAGTGTACCTCAGCGTTCGGTCGCCTACAATGAGCAGTTCTTC; CDR3: CASSYSVPQRSVAYNEQFF
size: -; D: TRBD1; J: TRBJ1-2; V: TRBV6-5; DNA: TGTGCCAGCAGACCACAGGGGAGAATAAGTGGCTACACCTTC; CDR3: CASRPQGRISGYTF